A selection of T cell receptor beta chains follows, all from one sample in a study of shared T cell receptors in the human thymus. Repertoires were generated with immunoSEQ multiplex PCR, while TCRdb's copy carries only in-frame clones and drops some. Here the sample spans over 65,000 clones, nearly 95% being singletons. What was sequenced was thymocytes. These receptors were obtained from a human donor. Each CDR3 is given with its conserved first and last residue. A D gene is named only where the DNA matches it firmly. Not every row has a clone size; where given, it reads once, few, many or a size class.

>.|.|9|TRBV7-3|TRBJ1-3
CASPKPIYF
TGTGCCAGCCCCAAACCCATATATTTT
>.|.|15|TRBV19|TRBJ2-1
CASRDTGLVNNEQFF
TGTGCCAGTAGGGATACGGGACTTGTTAACAATGAGCAGTTCTTC
>TRBD1|.|20|TRBV15|TRBJ1-2
CATSSRSPPGQRDTTYGYTF
TGTGCCACCAGCTCCCGTTCCCCACCGGGACAGCGGGATACCACGTATGGCTACACCTTC
>TRBD1|.|17|TRBV28|TRBJ1-3
CASSLVQGAKSGNTIYF
TGTGCCAGCAGTTTAGTACAGGGGGCGAAGTCTGGAAACACCATATATTTT
>TRBD1|few|15|TRBV5-1|TRBJ1-4
CASSPDRGRGEKLFF
TGCGCCAGCAGCCCCGACAGGGGGCGCGGTGAAAAACTGTTTTTT
>TRBD2|.|17|TRBV6-1|TRBJ2-1
CASGEGVGLVSFDEQFF
TGTGCCAGCGGAGAAGGCGTTGGACTAGTTTCCTTCGATGAGCAGTTCTTC
>.|.|15|TRBV9|TRBJ2-7
CASSIGGPGGGEQYF
TGTGCCAGCAGCATCGGGGGCCCGGGTGGGGGCGAGCAGTACTTC
>.|once|14|TRBV7-2|TRBJ1-5
CASSSTGTNQPQHF
TGTGCCAGCAGTTCTACGGGGACCAATCAGCCCCAGCATTTT
>.|.|13|TRBV7-3|TRBJ2-5
CASSFQGQETQYF
TGTGCCAGCAGCTTTCAGGGCCAGGAGACCCAGTACTTC
>.|.|17|TRBV4-3|TRBJ1-5
CASSQCFFGPPLWAQHF
TGCGCCAGCAGTCAGTGCTTCTTCGGTCCCCCTTTATGGGCCCAGCATTTT
>.|.|14|TRBV4-3|TRBJ2-2
CASSQDPVTGELFF
TGCGCCAGCAGCCAAGACCCCGTCACCGGGGAGCTGTTTTTT
>.|.|11|TRBV4-1|TRBJ2-2
CASSLTGELFF
TGCGCCAGCAGCCTGACCGGGGAGCTGTTTTTT
>.|.|13|TRBV7-3|TRBJ2-2
CASSPGVPGELFF
TGTGCCAGCAGCCCAGGAGTTCCCGGGGAGCTGTTTTTT
>.|.|15|TRBV27|TRBJ1-2
CASSVYSRGGNGYTF
TGTGCCAGCAGTGTTTATTCAAGGGGGGGAAATGGCTACACCTTC
>.|.|13|TRBV19|TRBJ1-2
CASSIVPGNGYTF
TGTGCCAGTAGTATAGTTCCAGGGAATGGCTACACCTTC
>.|.|17|TRBV7-9|TRBJ2-2
CASSLKPDNWFSGELFF
TGTGCCAGCAGCTTAAAACCCGACAACTGGTTTTCCGGGGAGCTGTTTTTT
>TRBD1|.|19|TRBV7-9|TRBJ1-4
CASSPTPGQETSTNEKLFF
TGTGCCAGCAGCCCAACACCGGGACAGGAAACCTCAACTAATGAAAAACTGTTTTTT
>.|.|18|TRBV1|TRBJ1-2
CTSSPRGGRSLVNYGYTF
TGCACCAGCAGCCCTCGTGGCGGACGGTCCTTAGTTAACTATGGCTACACCTTC
>TRBD1|.|16|TRBV15|TRBJ2-2
CATSRDRTGNPGELFF
TGTGCCACCAGCAGAGACCGGACAGGGAACCCCGGGGAGCTGTTTTTT
>TRBD2|.|17|TRBV29-1|TRBJ2-4
CSAGRRLAGGRGNIQYF
TGCAGCGCCGGCAGGAGACTAGCGGGGGGCCGGGGAAACATTCAGTACTTC
>.|.|17|TRBV4-3|TRBJ2-3
CASSQERGVRGGDTQYF
TGCGCCAGCAGCCAAGAAAGGGGGGTTCGAGGAGGAGATACGCAGTATTTT
>.|.|16|TRBV7-9|TRBJ2-3
CASSLVWQCCTDTQYF
TGTGCCAGCAGCTTAGTCTGGCAGTGCTGCACAGATACGCAGTATTTT
>TRBD2|.|15|TRBV9|TRBJ2-7
CASSVHRDYSYEQYF
TGTGCCAGCAGCGTCCACCGGGACTACTCCTACGAGCAGTACTTC
>.|.|18|TRBV7-2|TRBJ1-6
CASSLRQGDSRKDSPLHF
TGTGCCAGCAGCTTACGACAAGGAGACTCAAGAAAGGATTCACCCCTCCACTTT
>.|.|19|TRBV19|TRBJ2-2
CAAMGVGPTPHGYTGELFF
TGTGCCGCCATGGGGGTTGGCCCAACACCCCACGGGTACACCGGGGAGCTGTTTTTT
>TRBD1|.|15|TRBV14|TRBJ1-2
CASSHGQGRDYGYTF
TGTGCCAGCAGCCACGGACAGGGGAGGGACTATGGCTACACCTTC
>.|.|14|TRBV6-6|TRBJ1-4
CASREGLINEKLFF
TGTGCCAGCAGAGAGGGACTGATTAATGAAAAACTGTTTTTT
>.|.|14|TRBV5-6|TRBJ1-1
CASSLVGGRTEAFF
TGTGCCAGCAGCTTGGTGGGGGGACGGACTGAAGCTTTCTTT
>TRBD1|few|14|TRBV7-9|TRBJ1-4
CASSRQGTNEKLFF
TGTGCCAGCAGCCGACAGGGAACTAATGAAAAACTGTTTTTT
>TRBD2|.|16|TRBV7-3|TRBJ2-1
CASSLISGGAGDEQFF
TGTGCCAGCAGCTTGATAAGCGGGGGGGCTGGCGATGAGCAGTTCTTC
>.|.|13|TRBV19|TRBJ1-5
CASSIAGRQPQHF
TGTGCCAGTAGTATCGCCGGTCGACAGCCCCAGCATTTT
>.|.|14|TRBV19|TRBJ2-7
CASSRGLVGYEQYF
TGTGCCAGTAGTCGCGGGTTAGTGGGCTACGAGCAGTACTTC
>.|.|14|TRBV14|TRBJ1-1
CASSQDGQGTEAFF
TGTGCCAGCAGCCAAGATGGGCAGGGCACTGAAGCTTTCTTT
>.|.|14|TRBV5-1|TRBJ2-7
CASSSAEAFPPQYF
TGCGCCAGCAGCTCGGCGGAAGCCTTCCCTCCGCAGTACTTC
>TRBD2|.|17|TRBV4-3|TRBJ2-5
CASSQRLAGEFQETQYF
TGCGCCAGCAGCCAGAGGTTGGCGGGGGAGTTCCAAGAGACCCAGTACTTC
>.|.|16|TRBV28|TRBJ2-7
CASSPNPWDWPYEQYF
TGTGCCAGCAGTCCCAACCCCTGGGACTGGCCCTACGAGCAGTACTTC
>.|once|13|TRBV5-1|TRBJ2-5
CASSFRVRETQYF
TGCGCCAGCAGCTTTAGAGTTCGAGAGACCCAGTACTTC
>TRBD1|.|15|TRBV27|TRBJ2-7
CASSLKGDRRYEQYF
TGTGCCAGCAGTCTAAAGGGGGACAGGAGATACGAGCAGTACTTC
>TRBD1|.|16|TRBV2|TRBJ1-5
CASRTGGTGFNQPQHF
TGTGCCAGCAGGACTGGAGGGACAGGGTTCAATCAGCCCCAGCATTTT
>.|.|19|TRBV27|TRBJ1-1
CASSPRRGKGDMRRTEAFF
TGTGCCAGCAGTCCCCGAAGGGGGAAAGGGGATATGAGGAGGACTGAAGCTTTCTTT
>TRBD2|once|19|TRBV19|TRBJ2-5
CASSIGLAGGKKPRETQYF
TGTGCCAGTAGTATAGGGTTAGCGGGGGGCAAAAAACCCAGGGAGACCCAGTACTTC
>TRBD1|.|19|TRBV28|TRBJ2-7
CASIKRARAGGFSHPEQYF
TGTGCCAGCATTAAGAGGGCCAGGGCAGGGGGCTTTTCCCACCCCGAGCAGTACTTC
>.|.|19|TRBV5-1|TRBJ1-6
CASSPSSPRAPNTTSPLHF
TGCGCCAGCAGCCCGTCCTCACCGCGGGCCCCAAATACCACTTCACCCCTCCACTTT
>TRBD1|.|18|TRBV7-6|TRBJ1-1
CASSLGGQALKRNTEAFF
TGTGCCAGCAGCCTAGGGGGACAGGCGTTGAAAAGGAACACTGAAGCTTTCTTT
>.|.|17|TRBV12-5|TRBJ2-1
CASGSTFPLKFEDEQFF
TGTGCTAGTGGTTCCACTTTTCCGTTAAAATTCGAGGATGAGCAGTTCTTC
>.|.|12|TRBV19|TRBJ2-2
CASSPSYGELFF
TGTGCCAGTAGTCCGTCCTACGGGGAGCTGTTTTTT
>TRBD2|.|14|TRBV2|TRBJ2-3
CAIPGASGPDTQYF
TGTGCCATCCCGGGGGCTAGCGGGCCAGATACGCAGTATTTT
>TRBD1|.|17|TRBV4-1|TRBJ2-1
CASSLDPGTGGKGEQFF
TGCGCCAGCAGCCTAGATCCCGGGACAGGGGGCAAGGGTGAGCAGTTCTTC
>.|.|16|TRBV21-1|TRBJ1-2
CASSLTGQGPNYGYTF
TGTGCCAGCAGCCTTACGGGACAGGGTCCTAACTATGGCTACACCTTC
>.|.|13|TRBV27|TRBJ1-2
CASSLTMDYGYTF
TGTGCCAGCAGTTTAACTATGGACTATGGCTACACCTTC
>.|.|14|TRBV5-1|TRBJ1-1
CASSPWEVNTEAFF
TGCGCCAGCAGCCCTTGGGAGGTTAACACTGAAGCTTTCTTT
>.|.|19|TRBV5-8|TRBJ1-5
CASSLGFGGALVRNQPQHF
TGTGCCAGCAGCTTGGGGTTTGGGGGGGCCTTAGTCCGCAATCAGCCCCAGCATTTT